Following are 25 T cell receptor beta chains from one sample sequenced in a study of response to subunit inactivated influenza vaccine. TCRdb reprocessed the RT-PCR reads via MiXCR and lists one record per CDR3 protein. Of around 580,000 distinct CDR3 sequences in the sample, around 11% are singletons; the top ten hold roughly a tenth. Here the sequenced sample was PBMCs from blood, taken on the day of vaccination. These receptors all come from a man aged 50-59 years who received an inactivated influenza vaccine.

The chain has TRBV7-2 and TRBJ2-7, with TRBD2 matching 11 bases. Trimming at V came to 6 bases and at J to 4 bases, leaving 5 bases not matched to a gene. The CDR3 totals 14 residues. Germline assignment: CDR1 SGHTA and CDR2 FQGNSA. Written as DNA, the CDR3 is TGTGCCAGCAGTCCCTCTAGCGGGAGGTACGAGCAGTACTTC. Its translation is CASSPSSGRYEQYF.

This clonotype has only a few counts. The chain uses TRBV12-3 or TRBV12-4 and TRBJ1-6; no firm D call. This CDR3 region has 15 residues. Deletions cut 4 bases from V and 4 bases from J, with 11 bases between. The chain's CDR3 is CASSSGNLYNSPLHF. In DNA form, the CDR3 reads TGTGCCAGCAGTTCCGGGAACCTATATAATTCACCCCTCCACTTT.

V and J are TRBV3-1 and TRBJ2-2, with 7 bases fitting TRBD1. The CDR3 is 15 amino acids. V shed 4 bases, J shed 4 bases, and the junction held 6 bases outside the gene matches. The V gene's germline CDR1 is LGHDT and CDR2 YNNKEL (reference sequence). The CDR3 here is CASSLRQGFTGELFF. DNA of the CDR3: TGTGCCAGCAGCCTTCGACAGGGATTCACCGGGGAGCTGTTTTTT.

In its sample, this clonotype was seen a few times. The chain is built from TRBV13 and TRBJ2-1; TRBD1 matches 9 bases. Germline V lookup: CDR1 PRHDT, CDR2 FYEKMQ (reference sequence). The CDR3 covers 14 residues. After removal of 5 bases from V and 4 bases from J, the junction contained 3 bases not matched to a gene. CDR3 DNA sequence: TGTGCCAGCAGCCGGGACAGGGAGTACAATGAGCAGTTCTTC. As protein: CASSRDREYNEQFF.

The V call is TRBV7-9, the J call TRBJ1-6; D uncertain. The germline V gene has CDR1 SEHNR and CDR2 FQNEAQ (reference sequence). The V end was cut by 1 base, the J end by 9 bases, with 10 bases between. CDR3 size: 14 residues. CDR3 loop: CASSLGKAVSPLHF. The CDR3 DNA reads TGTGCCAGCAGCTTAGGGAAGGCCGTTTCACCCCTCCACTTT.

This chain connects TRBV5-1 to TRBJ1-1; 9 nucleotides align to TRBD1. Germline V gene data show CDR1 as SGHRS and CDR2 as YFSETQ. The J segment lost 0 bases and the V segment lost 7 bases, leaving 4 bases of the junction unmatched. The CDR3 consists of 14 residues. In DNA form, the CDR3 reads TGCGCCAGCGAAGGACAGGGGATGAACACTGAAGCTTTCTTT. As protein: CASEGQGMNTEAFF. Drawing the rest from reference TRBV5-1 and TRBJ1-1, the complete variable domain is KAGVTQTPRYLIKTRGQQVTLSCSPISGHRSVSWYQQTPGQGLQFLFEYFSETQRNKGNFPGRFSGRQFSNSRSEMNVSTLELGDSALYLCASEGQGMNTEAFFGQGTRLTVV.

Of note for this clonotype: Being one base from a much bigger clone, this may be a read error. The V call is TRBV7-9, the J call TRBJ2-1, with 9 bases fitting TRBD2. Germline V gives CDR1 SEHNR, CDR2 FQNEAQ (reference sequence). This CDR3 has 15 residues. The CDR3 nucleotides read TGTGCCAGCAGCTTAAATGGACTAGCGATAAATGGGCAGTTCTTC. It codes for CASSLNGLAINGQFF.

This rearrangement joins TRBV20-1 to TRBJ2-5; TRBD1 aligns across 7 bases. The trim removed 0 bases at V and 4 bases at J, leaving 8 bases unmatched. CDR1 is DFQATT, CDR2 SNEGSKA, per germline (reference sequence). The CDR3 extends over 15 amino acids. The CDR3, as DNA: TGCAGTGCTAGAGATGGACAGGTATTTCGAGAGACCCAGTACTTC. This codes for CSARDGQVFRETQYF.

The V call is TRBV20-1, the J call TRBJ2-4, with D perhaps TRBD1 (6 bases). CDR1 is DFQATT and CDR2 is SNEGSKA in the germline V gene (reference sequence). The CDR3 has 13 residues. In nucleotides, the CDR3 is TGCAGCCTGATAGGACAGACCAAAAACATTCAGTACTTC. Translating it yields CSLIGQTKNIQYF.

This clonotype was picked up a small number of times. The chain uses TRBV28 and TRBJ2-7; TRBD2 matches 10 bases. Per the germline V gene, CDR1 is MDHEN and CDR2 is SYDVKM. The CDR3 has 17 residues. The V and J ends lost 2 bases and 3 bases, in that order; junction bases with no gene match: 10. The CDR3 coding sequence is TGTGCCAGCAGTTTAAGGTTCCTAGCGGGGGCCAACTACGAGCAGTACTTC. This gives the protein CASSLRFLAGANYEQYF.

This rearrangement joins TRBV5-1 to TRBJ1-1; a possible D gene is TRBD1 (5 bases). The CDR3 spans 13 residues. The germline CDR1 and CDR2 sequences are SGHRS and YFSETQ. Between the trimmed V and J ends, which lost 1 base and 4 bases, there was a span of 8 bases. The CDR3 coding sequence is TGCGCCAGCAGCTTGCGGGGGTTCACTGAAGCTTTCTTT. Encoded protein: CASSLRGFTEAFF.

The V and J genes are TRBV30 and TRBJ1-1; D call uncertain. In germline, CDR1 is GTSNPN, CDR2 SVGIG (reference sequence). The CDR3 is made up of 11 amino acids. Trimming pared 8 bases from V and 4 bases from J, leaving 11 bases between. CDR3 DNA: TGTGCCGGGTCGGGGATCACTGAAGCTTTCTTT. This codes for CAGSGITEAFF. The variable domain in full, completed from reference TRBV30 and TRBJ1-1, reads SQTIHQWPATLVQPVGSPLSLECTVEGTSNPNLYWYRQAAGRGLQLLFYSVGIGQISSEVPQNLSASRPQDRQFILSSKKLLLSDSGFYLCAGSGITEAFFGQGTRLTVV.

This clonotype was seen a few times. The chain recombines TRBV29-1 with TRBJ2-3; no reliable D call. Germline V gene lookup returns CDR1 SQVTM and CDR2 ANQGSEA. CDR3 length: 13 residues. With 3 bases removed from V and 3 bases from J, the gap between germline ends came to 10 bases. The CDR3, as DNA: TGCAGCGTTGACGGGCGTGGAACAGATACGCAGTATTTT. Residues: CSVDGRGTDTQYF.

Only a few counts were recorded for this clonotype. The chain couples TRBV4-3 to TRBJ2-1; no clear D. Trimming pared 6 bases from V and 0 bases from J, leaving 9 bases between. Germline values: CDR1 LGHNA, CDR2 YSLEER. CDR3 length equals 14 residues. The CDR3 reads CASSIDHSYNEQFF. In nucleotides, the CDR3 is TGCGCCAGCAGTATAGACCACTCCTACAATGAGCAGTTCTTC.

The chain employs TRBV4-3 and TRBJ2-1; D is unclear. This CDR3 has 15 amino acids. Per germline, CDR1 LGHNA and CDR2 YSLEER. Trimming pared 5 bases from V and 0 bases from J, leaving 11 bases between. The CDR3 nucleotides read TGCGCCAGCAGCATAACTGGTAGCTCCTACAATGAGCAGTTCTTC. Amino acids: CASSITGSSYNEQFF.

This clonotype was observed a few times. The chain has TRBV6-5 and TRBJ2-2; D is possibly TRBD2 (6 bases). The V end lost 2 bases, the J end lost 7 bases, and 14 bases lay between the germline ends. Germline CDR1 MNHEY, CDR2 SVGAGI. The CDR3 runs to 15 residues. In nucleotides, the CDR3 is TGTGCCAGCAGTTACACAGCGGCCGGGGGCGGGGAGCTGTTTTTT. Translated, it gives CASSYTAAGGGELFF.

The chain uses TRBV11-2 and TRBJ1-2; a weak D match, TRBD1 (5 bases). CDR1 is SGHAT, CDR2 FQNNGV, per germline. Trimming left V 6 bases short and J 3 bases short, with 23 bases between. This CDR3 is 17 amino acids long. CDR3 amino acids: CASRSNRAPKGDYGYTF. The CDR3 DNA is TGTGCCAGCAGATCCAACCGGGCCCCCAAAGGGGACTATGGCTACACCTTC.

This clonotype was observed a handful of times. The chain joins TRBV11-2 to TRBJ2-5; 7 positions agree with TRBD2. The CDR3 length is 14 residues. Germline lookup yields CDR1 SGHAT and CDR2 FQNNGV. V lost 5 bases and J lost 4; bases outside the gene matches: 7. CDR3 residues: CASSRDYGGETQYF. CDR3 nucleotide sequence: TGTGCCAGCAGCCGGGACTACGGTGGAGAGACCCAGTACTTC.

V usage is TRBV5-1 and J usage is TRBJ1-6; possible D gene TRBD1, 6 bases. Germline CDR1 SGHRS, CDR2 YFSETQ. V lost 4 bases to trimming and J lost 7 bases, with 21 bases between them. This CDR3 is 17 amino acids long. CDR3 nucleotides: TGCGCCAGCAGCCCTAGGAGCGGACAGCCAAAGAATTCACCCCTCCACTTT. Protein sequence: CASSPRSGQPKNSPLHF.

This clonotype was detected ten times or more. The V and J genes are TRBV20-1 and TRBJ2-1; TRBD2 matches 9 bases. V lost 0 bases and J lost 4; bases outside the gene matches: 10. The CDR3 spans 17 residues. Germline CDR1 is DFQATT and CDR2 is SNEGSKA (reference sequence). CDR3: CSARDAASGTIYNEQFF. CDR3 sequence (DNA): TGCAGTGCTAGAGATGCGGCTAGCGGGACCATTTACAATGAGCAGTTCTTC.

The gene calls are TRBV6-1 and TRBJ2-1; D not certain. V was pared by 6 bases and J by 1 base, with 13 bases between. The CDR3 length is 15 residues. The V gene's germline CDR1 is MNHNS and CDR2 SASEGT. Here the CDR3 reads CASSAMIGSYNEQFF. CDR3 nucleotide sequence: TGTGCCAGCAGCGCTATGATTGGATCCTACAATGAGCAGTTCTTC.

The V gene is TRBV7-9, the J gene TRBJ1-5; D call uncertain. Germline-derived CDR1 and CDR2 are SEHNR and FQNEAQ (reference sequence). Trimming took 6 bases from V and 3 from J, leaving 12 bases between them. There are 14 residues in the CDR3. In DNA form, the CDR3 reads TGTGCCAGCAGGGGTCCCCAGGCCAATCAGCCCCAGCATTTT. This translates into CASRGPQANQPQHF.

This clonotype was observed a few times. The chain combines TRBV7-8 with TRBJ1-6; no definite D call. Trimming removed 1 base at V and 9 bases at J, with 7 bases between. CDR1 SGHVS and CDR2 FQNEAQ come from the germline V gene. CDR3 length: 13 residues. The CDR3 sequence: CASSLGWSSPLHF. In nucleotides, the CDR3 is TGTGCCAGCAGCTTAGGTTGGTCTTCACCCCTCCACTTT.

The genes are TRBV20-1 and TRBJ2-7; 12 nucleotides agree with TRBD2. V shed 4 bases, J shed 2 bases, and the junction held 6 bases outside the gene matches. The CDR3 has 15 amino acids. Germline V gives CDR1 DFQATT, CDR2 SNEGSKA (reference sequence). This CDR3 reads CSAKALAGGTYEQYF. The CDR3 nucleotides read TGCAGTGCTAAAGCCCTAGCGGGGGGGACCTACGAGCAGTACTTC.

The chain joins TRBV3-1 to TRBJ2-7, with D unresolved. This CDR3 comprises 12 residues. V was trimmed by 5 bases and J by 7 bases, leaving 12 bases between them. CDR1 is LGHDT, CDR2 YNNKEL, per germline (reference sequence). For the CDR3, the DNA is TGTGCCAGCAGCACAATCCTGGGGGAGCAGTACTTC. Its protein is CASSTILGEQYF.